Shown below are 11 T cell receptor beta chains from a single sample sequenced in a study of technical replicates of blood from several donors. The repertoire was sequenced with immunoSEQ multiplex PCR; TCRdb's copy has only in-frame clones and lacks some. The sample includes 80,000 or so clones, around 95% of them seen just once. The sequencing sample was made of T cells isolated from PBMCs. The receptors here all came from a human donor in good health.

The J gene is TRBJ2-1, the V gene TRBV13; 9 bases are a match to TRBD1. CDR1 is PRHDT and CDR2 is FYEKMQ in the germline V gene (reference sequence). This CDR3 comprises 16 residues. V was clipped by 4 bases and J by 1 base; unmatched bases: 5. CDR3 sequence: CASSSDRGQSYNEQFF. In nucleotides, the CDR3 is TGTGCCAGCAGCTCGGACAGGGGCCAATCCTACAATGAGCAGTTCTTC. Looking up the rest from reference TRBV13 and TRBJ2-1 gives the full variable domain: AAGVIQSPRHLIKEKRETATLKCYPIPRHDTVYWYQQGPGQDPQFLISFYEKMQSDKGSIPDRFSAQQFSDYHSELNMSSLELGDSALYFCASSSDRGQSYNEQFFGPGTRLTVL.

This clone was detected once. J is TRBJ2-7 and V is TRBV7-6; 7 nucleotides match TRBD2. The ends lost 4 bases at V and 5 bases at J; junction bases unmatched: 8. Germline loops: CDR1 SGHVS, CDR2 FNYEAQ. This CDR3 spans 14 amino acids. CDR3: CASSSAGGNHEQYF. The DNA of the CDR3 is TGTGCCAGCAGCTCCGCCGGGGGGAACCACGAGCAGTACTTC.

The chain joins TRBV5-4 to TRBJ2-7, with 8 bases aligning to TRBD2. V lost 7 bases and J lost 6; bases outside the gene matches: 12. The CDR3 is 14 residues long. Germline CDR1 is SGHNT and CDR2 is YYREEE (reference sequence). The chain's CDR3 is CASRKAGESFEQYF. The CDR3 DNA sequence: TGTGCCAGCCGCAAAGCGGGAGAGAGTTTCGAGCAGTACTTC.

This chain links TRBV7-2 with TRBJ2-7; D perhaps matches TRBD1 (6 bases). The CDR3 covers 15 residues. The germline V and J ends were trimmed by 5 bases and 5 bases, with 19 bases remaining between them. In germline, CDR1 is SGHTA, CDR2 FQGNSA. The CDR3 DNA follows: TGTGCCAGCAGCCGGATAGGGGGAAAAGGCAACGAGCAGTACTTC. This translates into CASSRIGGKGNEQYF.

The chain recombines TRBV21-1 with TRBJ2-4; the D call in the table, TRBD1, was not verified against the DNA. TRBV21-1 is a listed pseudogene. The CDR3 consists of 17 residues. The CDR3 DNA is TGTGCCAGCAGCAGTTTTGGGACAGGGGTAGCCAAAAACATTCAGTACTTC. Its translation is CASSSFGTGVAKNIQYF.

This sequence joins TRBV7-2 and TRBJ1-5; TRBD1 matches 7 bases. With 5 bases clipped from V and 5 bases from J, the junction kept 9 bases outside the gene matches. The CDR3 consists of 15 residues. Germline V gives CDR1 SGHTA, CDR2 FQGNSA. DNA for the CDR3: TGTGCCAGCAGCCCGACAGGGCCAGTCCATCAGCCCCAGCATTTT. Translated: CASSPTGPVHQPQHF.

This clone is a singleton in its sample. The CDR3 nucleotides read TGTGCCAGCAGTTACTCAGGGGGCGCGGGACAGCCCCAGCATTTT. It specifies CASSYSGGAGQPQHF. J is TRBJ1-5 and V is TRBV6-5, with TRBD1 matching over 7 bases. The ends lost 0 bases at V and 7 bases at J; junction bases unmatched: 6. Germline CDR1 is MNHEY and CDR2 is SVGAGI. CDR3 length equals 15 residues.

The chain combines TRBV11-1 with TRBJ2-3; TRBD2 matches at 9 bases. CDR1 and CDR2 (germline): SGHAT, FQDESV (reference sequence). V trimming: 7 bases; J trimming: 0 bases; junction bases outside the gene matches: 8. This CDR3 contains 16 residues. The DNA of the CDR3 is TGTGCCAGCACCCAAGGGACTAGCACTAGCACAGATACGCAGTATTTT. Its protein product is CASTQGTSTSTDTQYF.

The genes are TRBV2 and TRBJ2-7; 10 bases are shared with TRBD2. The V gene end was trimmed by 6 bases and the J gene end by 5 bases; junction bases not matched to a gene: 13. The CDR3 loop spans 16 amino acids. Germline V gene sequence: CDR1 SNHLY, CDR2 FYNNEI. CDR3 in DNA: TGTGCCAGCAGGGCTTCAGAGGGACTAGCGTTTAACGAGCAGTACTTC. Translated: CASRASEGLAFNEQYF. The variable domain in full, completed from reference TRBV2 and TRBJ2-7, reads EPEVTQTPSHQVTQMGQEVILRCVPISNHLYFYWYRQILGQKVEFLVSFYNNEISEKSEIFDDQFSVERPDGSNFTLKIRSTKLEDSAMYFCASRASEGLAFNEQYFGPGTRLTVT.

The V and J genes are TRBV19 and TRBJ1-5; 7 positions agree with TRBD1. Germline values: CDR1 LNHDA, CDR2 SQIVND (reference sequence). The CDR3 extends over 12 amino acids. V shed 7 bases and J 5 bases; nucleotides not matched to a gene: 2. The CDR3 coding sequence is TGTGCCAGTACCAGGGGGGATCAGCCCCAGCATTTT. Translation: CASTRGDQPQHF. Together with reference TRBV19 and TRBJ1-5, the CDR3 gives the full variable domain: DGGITQSPKYLFRKEGQNVTLSCEQNLNHDAMYWYRQDPGQGLRLIYYSQIVNDFQKGDIAEGYSVSREKKESFPLTVTSAQKNPTAFYLCASTRGDQPQHFGDGTRLSIL.

The chain has TRBV30 and TRBJ2-6, with 8 bases identical to TRBD1. The CDR3 has 16 residues. The V gene end was trimmed by 4 bases and the J gene end by 4 bases; junction bases not matched to a gene: 9. Germline-derived CDR1 and CDR2 are GTSNPN and SVGIG (reference sequence). As DNA, the CDR3 is TGTGCCTGGACTCCGGACAGGGCTCGCGGGGCCAACGTCCTGACTTTC. Translating gives CAWTPDRARGANVLTF.